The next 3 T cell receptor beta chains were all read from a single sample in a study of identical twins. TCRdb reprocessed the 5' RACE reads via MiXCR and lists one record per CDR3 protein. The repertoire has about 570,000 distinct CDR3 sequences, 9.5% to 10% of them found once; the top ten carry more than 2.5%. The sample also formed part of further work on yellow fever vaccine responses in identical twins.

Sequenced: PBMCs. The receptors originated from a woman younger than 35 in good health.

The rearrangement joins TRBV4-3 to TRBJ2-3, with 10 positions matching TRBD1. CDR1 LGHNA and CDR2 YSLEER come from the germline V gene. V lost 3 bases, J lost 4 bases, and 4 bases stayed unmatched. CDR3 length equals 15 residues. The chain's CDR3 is CASSQWTGGSDTQYF. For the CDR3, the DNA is TGCGCCAGCAGCCAGTGGACAGGGGGATCAGATACGCAGTATTTT.

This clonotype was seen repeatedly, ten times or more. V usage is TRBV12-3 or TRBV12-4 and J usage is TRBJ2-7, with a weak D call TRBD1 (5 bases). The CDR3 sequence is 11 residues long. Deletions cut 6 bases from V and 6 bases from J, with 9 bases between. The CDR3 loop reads CASRDNAEQYF. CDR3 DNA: TGTGCCAGCAGGGACAATGCCGAGCAGTACTTC.

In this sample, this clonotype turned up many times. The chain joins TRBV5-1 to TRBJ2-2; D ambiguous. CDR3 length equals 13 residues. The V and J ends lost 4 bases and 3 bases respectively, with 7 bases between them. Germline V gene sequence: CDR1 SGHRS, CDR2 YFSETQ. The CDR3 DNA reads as TGCGCCAGCAGCGAACCAGACACCGGGGAGCTGTTTTTT. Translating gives CASSEPDTGELFF.